This entry lists 10 T cell receptor beta chains sequenced from one sample in a study of cytomegalovirus exposure and HLA in healthy donors. The PCR used 60 Vbeta and 13 Jbeta primers. Assay: immunoSEQ multiplex PCR; the TCRdb copy retains only in-frame clones and omits some. The table shows about 130,000 clones, with about 74% occurring only once. The sequencing sample was made of PBMCs. The origin of the receptors is a man aged 30-40 years in good health and CMV-seronegative.

The V and J genes are TRBV9 and TRBJ2-5; D might be TRBD1 (6 bases). CDR1 and CDR2 (germline): SGDLS, YYNGEE. V was clipped by 4 bases and J by 1 base, with 11 bases between them. The CDR3 is made up of 14 amino acids. Here the CDR3 reads CASSPEGVQETQYF. DNA for the CDR3: TGTGCCAGCAGCCCCGAGGGGGTCCAAGAGACCCAGTACTTC.

This rearrangement joins TRBV6-5 to TRBJ2-1, with 11 bases that match TRBD2. Germline V gene lookup returns CDR1 MNHEY and CDR2 SVGAGI. V shed 6 bases, J shed 5 bases, and the junction held 6 bases outside the gene matches. The CDR3 covers 15 residues. Written as DNA, the CDR3 is TGTGCCAGCAGCTCCGGGACTAGCGGAAACAATGAGCAGTTCTTC. Translating gives CASSSGTSGNNEQFF.

V is TRBV5-1 and J is TRBJ1-2, with TRBD1 matching 8 bases. After removal of 5 bases from V and 1 base from J, the junction contained 7 bases not matched to a gene. The CDR3 is 15 amino acids. The V gene's germline CDR1 is SGHRS and CDR2 YFSETQ. The CDR3, as DNA: TGCGCCAGCAGTCCGCCGACAGGGGTTAACTATGGCTACACCTTC. This gives the protein CASSPPTGVNYGYTF.

There are a few counts of this clone. V usage is TRBV29-1 and J usage is TRBJ2-7, with TRBD2 matching 8 bases. The CDR3 sequence is 14 residues long. Germline CDR1 and CDR2: SQVTM and ANQGSEA. The trim removed 3 bases at V and 3 bases at J, leaving 7 bases unmatched. The CDR3 coding sequence is TGCAGCGTTGAGGGGGCTAGCGGGTTCTACGAGCAGTACTTC. It yields the protein CSVEGASGFYEQYF.

This chain links TRBV5-1 with TRBJ1-2, with a tentative D call TRBD1 (6 bases). This CDR3 has 14 amino acids. Germline V gene lookup returns CDR1 SGHRS and CDR2 YFSETQ. V was shortened by 2 bases and J by 3 bases, with 11 bases between the two germline ends. The CDR3 DNA sequence: TGCGCCAGCAGCTTAGGGGGACCCTACTATGGCTACACCTTC. As protein: CASSLGGPYYGYTF.

CDR3 region: CASSLGGQGAYEQYF. The CDR3 region has the DNA TGTGCCAGCAGTTTAGGGGGACAGGGGGCATACGAGCAGTACTTC. V is TRBV28 and J is TRBJ2-7, with TRBD1 identical over 12 bases. The CDR3 totals 15 residues. J was trimmed by 4 bases and V by 2 bases; bases with no gene match: 3. Germline V CDR1 and CDR2: MDHEN, SYDVKM.

The J gene is TRBJ2-3, the V gene TRBV28, with D possibly TRBD2 on 5 matching bases. The CDR3 covers 13 residues. From germline, CDR1 is MDHEN and CDR2 SYDVKM. The V end was cut by 7 bases, the J end by 5 bases, with 13 bases between. CDR3 residues: CASNPGYGDTQYF. CDR3 sequence (DNA): TGTGCCAGCAACCCGGGGTATGGAGATACGCAGTATTTT.

The genes are TRBV4-1 and TRBJ1-2; D call uncertain. Trimming took 1 base from V and 4 from J, leaving 7 bases between them. The V gene's germline CDR1 is MGHRA and CDR2 YSYEKL. This CDR3 has 13 amino acids. The CDR3 protein is CASSQAPSYGYTF. The CDR3 DNA follows: TGCGCCAGCAGCCAAGCACCGAGCTATGGCTACACCTTC.

By sample share, this clone is medium-sized. V usage is TRBV6-4 and J usage is TRBJ2-1, with a weak D call TRBD1 (5 bases). The germline V and J ends were trimmed by 3 bases and 6 bases, with 12 bases remaining between them. Germline V CDR1 and CDR2: MRHNA, SNTAGT. The CDR3 contains 14 residues. CDR3 in DNA: TGTGCCAGCAGTGAGGGGCAGGGTGCCAATGAGCAGTTCTTC. Amino acids: CASSEGQGANEQFF.

This chain joins TRBV7-6 and TRBJ2-3, with D perhaps matching TRBD1 (5 bases). The V end lost 2 bases, the J end lost 10 bases, and 16 bases lay between the germline ends. Per germline, CDR1 SGHVS and CDR2 FNYEAQ. This CDR3 spans 14 amino acids. The CDR3 spells CASSLQSGNEAQYF. CDR3 bases: TGTGCCAGCAGCTTACAATCAGGGAATGAAGCGCAGTATTTT.